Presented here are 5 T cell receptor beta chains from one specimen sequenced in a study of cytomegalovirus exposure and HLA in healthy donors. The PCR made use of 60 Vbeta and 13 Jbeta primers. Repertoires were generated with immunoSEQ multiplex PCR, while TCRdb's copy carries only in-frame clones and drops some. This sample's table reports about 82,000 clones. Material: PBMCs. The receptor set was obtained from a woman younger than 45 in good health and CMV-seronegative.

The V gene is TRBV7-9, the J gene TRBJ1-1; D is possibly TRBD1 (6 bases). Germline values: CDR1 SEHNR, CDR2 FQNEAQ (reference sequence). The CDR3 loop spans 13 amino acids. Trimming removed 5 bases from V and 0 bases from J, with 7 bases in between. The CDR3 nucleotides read TGTGCCAGCAGCGACAGGATGAACACTGAAGCTTTCTTT. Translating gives CASSDRMNTEAFF.

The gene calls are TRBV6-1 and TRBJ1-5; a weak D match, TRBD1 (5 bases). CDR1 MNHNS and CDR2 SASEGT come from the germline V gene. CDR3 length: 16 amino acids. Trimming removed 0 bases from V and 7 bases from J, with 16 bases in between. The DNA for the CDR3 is TGTGCCAGCAGTGAAGCCCCCCCGGGGGTGCAGCAGCCCCAGCATTTT. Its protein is CASSEAPPGVQQPQHF.

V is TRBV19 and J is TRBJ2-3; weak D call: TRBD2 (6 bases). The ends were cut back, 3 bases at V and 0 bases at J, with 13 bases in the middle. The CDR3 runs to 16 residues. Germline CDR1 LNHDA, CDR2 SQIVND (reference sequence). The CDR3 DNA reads TGTGCCAGTAGTATGTACCTAGCGTTGAGCACAGATACGCAGTATTTT. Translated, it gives CASSMYLALSTDTQYF. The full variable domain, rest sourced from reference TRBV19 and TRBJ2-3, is DGGITQSPKYLFRKEGQNVTLSCEQNLNHDAMYWYRQDPGQGLRLIYYSQIVNDFQKGDIAEGYSVSREKKESFPLTVTSAQKNPTAFYLCASSMYLALSTDTQYFGPGTRLTVL.

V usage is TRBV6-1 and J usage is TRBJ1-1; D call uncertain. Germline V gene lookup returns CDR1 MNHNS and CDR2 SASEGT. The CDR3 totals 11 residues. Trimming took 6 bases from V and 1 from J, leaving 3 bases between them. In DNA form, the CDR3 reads TGTGCCAGCAGGCGGAACACTGAAGCTTTCTTT. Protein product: CASRRNTEAFF.

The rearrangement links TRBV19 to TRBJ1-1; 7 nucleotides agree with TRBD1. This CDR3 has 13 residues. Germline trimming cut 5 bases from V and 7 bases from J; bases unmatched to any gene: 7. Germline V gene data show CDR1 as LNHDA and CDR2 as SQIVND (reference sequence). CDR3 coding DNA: TGTGCCAGTAGTGCGACAGGGTATCGTGAAGCTTTCTTT. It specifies CASSATGYREAFF.